Presented here are 16 T cell receptor beta chains from one specimen sequenced in a study of cytomegalovirus exposure and HLA in healthy donors. Primers for the PCR totalled 60 Vbeta and 13 Jbeta. Measured with immunoSEQ multiplex PCR; TCRdb has only the in-frame clones, and not every one. The table records hundreds of thousands of clones, 60% to 85% of them present only once. Sequenced input: PBMCs. The receptors stem from a man aged 35-49 years in good health and CMV-seronegative.

CDR3 loop: CATSRDMQRSSGNTIYF. In nucleotides, the CDR3 is TGTGCCACCAGCAGAGATATGCAGCGAAGCTCTGGAAACACCATATATTTT. This sequence joins TRBV15 and TRBJ1-3, with unresolved D. The CDR3 extends over 17 amino acids. In germline, CDR1 is LNHNV, CDR2 YYDKDF (reference sequence). V was cut by 0 bases and J by 0 bases, with 12 bases left in between.

The chain is built from TRBV7-9 and TRBJ1-4; TRBD1 matches 11 bases. Losses at the gene ends were 5 bases for V and 8 bases for J; bases not matched to a gene: 7. CDR1 is SEHNR and CDR2 is FQNEAQ in the germline V gene (reference sequence). This CDR3 is built from 15 residues. The CDR3 bases are TGTGCCAGCAGCCCCGGACAGGGGGCGGGGGAAAAACTGTTTTTT. It specifies CASSPGQGAGEKLFF.

This clone was detected a few times. This rearrangement joins TRBV5-1 to TRBJ1-1; weak D call: TRBD1 (5 bases). This CDR3 is 14 amino acids long. Germline V gene sequence: CDR1 SGHRS, CDR2 YFSETQ. V was shortened by 5 bases and J by 0 bases, with 11 bases between the two germline ends. The CDR3 DNA is TGCGCCAGCAGATCAGGGTTAATGAACACTGAAGCTTTCTTT. Its protein is CASRSGLMNTEAFF.

This chain joins TRBV18 and TRBJ2-7, with 8 bases identical to TRBD1. Germline CDR1 reads KGHSH; CDR2 reads LQKENI. This CDR3 has 16 amino acids. Trimming cost V 2 bases and J 6 bases; bases outside gene matches: 12. The CDR3 sequence is CASSPTDREVPGEQYF. The CDR3 region has the DNA TGTGCCAGCTCACCAACGGACAGGGAGGTTCCTGGCGAGCAGTACTTC.

The rearrangement links TRBV19 to TRBJ2-1, with 9 nucleotides matching TRBD2. V gave up 11 bases and J gave up 6 bases; unmatched junction bases: 23. From germline, CDR1 is LNHDA and CDR2 SQIVND (reference sequence). The length of the CDR3 is 18 residues. The CDR3 nucleotides read TGTGCCTCTAACGCGGGGGGGATAAGACTAGCAGAAATCAATGAGCAGTTCTTC. Protein: CASNAGGIRLAEINEQFF.

J is TRBJ2-1 and V is TRBV7-2, with D possibly matching TRBD1 (5 bases). The ends were cut back, 1 base at V and 4 bases at J, with 17 bases in the middle. The CDR3 runs to 17 residues. CDR1 and CDR2 from the germline V gene are SGHTA and FQGNSA. The CDR3 nucleotides read TGTGCCAGCAGCTTAGGCGCTGCAGGGTGGGGATACAATGAGCAGTTCTTC. This codes for CASSLGAAGWGYNEQFF.

The chain has TRBV15 and TRBJ2-5; TRBD2 matches at 8 bases. J was trimmed by 2 bases and V by 1 base; bases with no gene match: 3. CDR1 LNHNV and CDR2 YYDKDF come from the germline V gene (reference sequence). The CDR3 is made up of 15 amino acids. The CDR3 sequence is CATSRVIAGQETQYF. In DNA form, the CDR3 reads TGTGCCACCAGCAGAGTCATAGCGGGACAAGAGACCCAGTACTTC.

The table lists this clone with a count of one. One end of the junction fails to match germline, which may point to a read error. The chain links TRBV19 to TRBJ1-2; 8 bases line up with TRBD1. The germline V gene has CDR1 LNHDA and CDR2 SQIVND (reference sequence). The CDR3 has 13 amino acids. The CDR3 loop reads CASSYDRGYGYPF. The CDR3 DNA reads TGTGCCAGTAGCTATGACAGGGGCTATGGCTACCCCTTC.

This clone was observed once. The chain combines TRBV10-3 with TRBJ1-5; 8 positions match TRBD1. V shed 6 bases, J shed 7 bases, and the junction held 5 bases outside the gene matches. The germline gives CDR1 ENHRY, CDR2 SYGVKD. The CDR3 is 13 residues long. The DNA of the CDR3 is TGTGCCATCAGGGACAGGGACGAACAGCCCCAGCATTTT. Translated: CAIRDRDEQPQHF.

Here the CDR3 reads CASSLGGDNEQFF. The DNA for the CDR3 is TGCGCCAGCAGCTTAGGAGGGGACAATGAGCAGTTCTTC. The chain couples TRBV5-1 to TRBJ2-1; tentatively, D is TRBD2 (6 bases). The CDR3 spans 13 residues. Germline CDR1 is SGHRS and CDR2 is YFSETQ. V gave up 2 bases and J gave up 5 bases, with 8 bases separating them.

The chain uses TRBV5-1 and TRBJ2-4; TRBD1 matches 8 bases. Germline CDR1 reads SGHRS; CDR2 reads YFSETQ. The CDR3 is 16 residues long. The V gene end was trimmed by 4 bases and the J gene end by 1 base; junction bases not matched to a gene: 7. The CDR3 region is CASSLQGAFAKNIQYF. In DNA form, the CDR3 reads TGCGCCAGCAGCCTTCAGGGGGCCTTCGCCAAAAACATTCAGTACTTC. Full variable domain (rest looked up from reference TRBV5-1 and TRBJ2-4): KAGVTQTPRYLIKTRGQQVTLSCSPISGHRSVSWYQQTPGQGLQFLFEYFSETQRNKGNFPGRFSGRQFSNSRSEMNVSTLELGDSALYLCASSLQGAFAKNIQYFGAGTRLSVL.

This clone was detected a few times. The chain couples TRBV18 to TRBJ1-5; D might be TRBD1 (6 bases). This CDR3 contains 16 residues. Trimming removed 0 bases at V and 6 bases at J, with 15 bases between. Per germline, CDR1 KGHSH and CDR2 LQKENI. The CDR3 nucleotides read TGTGCCAGCTCACCACCGGCGGGGGCAAGGGGTCAGCCCCAGCATTTT. It specifies CASSPPAGARGQPQHF.

The J gene is TRBJ1-6, the V gene TRBV19; 11 bases agree with TRBD1. CDR1 is LNHDA and CDR2 is SQIVND in the germline V gene (reference sequence). V was clipped by 5 bases and J by 10 bases; unmatched bases: 7. The CDR3 loop spans 15 amino acids. CDR3 coding DNA: TGTGCCAGTAGTCTGGGACAGGGGGTAAGATCACCCCTCCACTTT. Translated, it gives CASSLGQGVRSPLHF.

The V call is TRBV7-2, the J call TRBJ2-1, with D possibly TRBD2 on 5 matching bases. V was clipped by 5 bases and J by 2 bases, with 16 bases between them. Germline V gives CDR1 SGHTA, CDR2 FQGNSA. The CDR3 runs to 16 residues. CDR3 in amino acids: CASSQIVLVTYNEQFF. The CDR3 DNA follows: TGTGCCAGCAGCCAGATTGTACTAGTAACCTACAATGAGCAGTTCTTC.

The chain recombines TRBV10-3 with TRBJ1-1; D not resolved. The CDR3 has 12 residues. V shed 4 bases and J shed 4 bases, with 7 bases lying between them. The germline V gene has CDR1 ENHRY and CDR2 SYGVKD. CDR3 region: CAISGEGTEAFF. CDR3 bases: TGTGCCATCAGTGGCGAGGGCACTGAAGCTTTCTTT.

The chain combines TRBV13 with TRBJ2-7, with D possibly TRBD1 on 6 matching bases. From germline, CDR1 is PRHDT and CDR2 FYEKMQ (reference sequence). The CDR3 is 13 amino acids. Trimming stripped 3 bases from V and 4 bases from J, with 10 bases between. The CDR3 DNA is TGTGCCAGCAGCTTGGGACATCCTTACGAGCAGTACTTC. Translating it yields CASSLGHPYEQYF.